The following is a TCR beta chain sequence with its context. The data originate from a study of patients and donors after allogeneic stem cell transplantation. TCRdb re-analysed the RT-PCR reads in MiXCR, keeping a single row per CDR3 protein. The sample contains 390,000 or so distinct CDR3 sequences, under 20% of which appear only once. The sequence was obtained from a human donor who was either an allogeneic HSCT recipient or a stem cell or donor lymphocyte infusion donor (not recorded which). It is not recorded whose cells these are; they may come from a transplant donor. The sample comprised blood, either unsorted or a sorted T cell fraction (not recorded which).

The CDR3 DNA reads TGTGCCAGCAGGTTGACGCCGAGCTCCTATAATTCACCCCTCCACTTT. Translating gives CASRLTPSSYNSPLHF. The rearrangement joins TRBV7-9 to TRBJ1-6; no firm D call. Trimming stripped 6 bases from V and 0 bases from J, with 12 bases between. Germline assignment: CDR1 SEHNR and CDR2 FQNEAQ (reference sequence). The CDR3 sequence is 16 residues long.